Listed here are 18 T cell receptor beta chains from one sample, sequenced in a study of neoadjuvant nivolumab and ipilimumab in lung cancer. Sequenced by immunoSEQ multiplex PCR; TCRdb stores in-frame clones only, minus some. The data hold 40,000 to 55,000 clones, with 85% to 90% observed a single time. The sequences come from blood, collected before neoadjuvant nivolumab, alone or with ipilimumab. The receptors here all came from an adult with non-small cell lung cancer. Some clones in this sample may be carry-over from other donors' samples.

This clone was picked up a small number of times. The rearrangement joins TRBV2 to TRBJ2-1; 12 positions agree with TRBD2. In germline, CDR1 is SNHLY, CDR2 FYNNEI. V gave up 6 bases and J gave up 10 bases; unmatched junction bases: 7. The CDR3 sequence is 14 residues long. CDR3 DNA: TGTGCCAGCAGCCGCGGACTAGCGGGAAGAGAGCAGTTCTTC. This codes for CASSRGLAGREQFF.

The chain links TRBV11-2 to TRBJ2-5; 14 bases are a match to TRBD2. The V segment lost 5 bases and the J segment 4 bases; nucleotides outside the gene matches: 3. The CDR3 runs 15 residues. The germline V gene encodes CDR1 SGHAT and CDR2 FQNNGV. The CDR3 DNA is TGTGCCAGCAGCCCTGGACTAGCGGGAGGAGAGACCCAGTACTTC. Its protein product is CASSPGLAGGETQYF.

This chain links TRBV5-4 with TRBJ1-5; unclear D gene. Germline values: CDR1 SGHNT, CDR2 YYREEE (reference sequence). CDR3 length: 12 residues. The V gene lost 4 bases and the J gene lost 7 bases, with 9 bases spanning the gap. CDR3 loop: CASSPHGQPQHF. CDR3 coding DNA: TGTGCCAGCAGCCCGCATGGCCAGCCCCAGCATTTT. The full variable domain, its missing parts supplied by reference TRBV5-4 and TRBJ1-5, is ETGVTQSPTHLIKTRGQQVTLRCSSQSGHNTVSWYQQALGQGPQFIFQYYREEENGRGNFPPRFSGLQFPNYSSELNVNALELDDSALYLCASSPHGQPQHFGDGTRLSIL.

This clone showed up just once. V gene TRBV19 combines with J gene TRBJ1-5; D may be TRBD1 (5 bases). Germline values: CDR1 LNHDA, CDR2 SQIVND (reference sequence). V lost 4 bases, J lost 0 bases, and 10 bases lay in between. The CDR3 covers 15 residues. The CDR3 spells CASSTGTFSNQPQHF. DNA of the CDR3: TGTGCCAGTAGTACCGGGACGTTTAGCAATCAGCCCCAGCATTTT.

The V gene is TRBV29-1, the J gene TRBJ1-2; 10 positions agree with TRBD1. J was trimmed by 7 bases and V by 4 bases; bases with no gene match: 9. The germline gives CDR1 SQVTM, CDR2 ANQGSEA. This CDR3 region has 14 residues. CDR3: CSVGSTGGAFGYTF. In DNA form, the CDR3 reads TGCAGCGTTGGGTCGACAGGGGGCGCTTTTGGCTACACCTTC.

This sequence joins TRBV5-1 and TRBJ2-7; 10 bases fit TRBD2. V shed 0 bases, J shed 6 bases, and the junction held 3 bases outside the gene matches. Germline lookup yields CDR1 SGHRS and CDR2 YFSETQ. The CDR3 is made up of 14 amino acids. The CDR3, as DNA: TGCGCCAGCAGCTTGGCGCCTAGCGGGAGCGAGCAGTACTTC. Translating gives CASSLAPSGSEQYF.

The V and J genes are TRBV5-1 and TRBJ2-7; 10 bases match TRBD2. V shed 4 bases, J shed 2 bases, and the junction held 3 bases outside the gene matches. CDR1 and CDR2 from the germline V gene are SGHRS and YFSETQ. The CDR3 sequence is 14 residues long. CDR3 in amino acids: CASSPGLAAYEQYF. The CDR3 region has the DNA TGCGCCAGCAGCCCTGGACTAGCGGCCTACGAGCAGTACTTC.

The chain recombines TRBV6-5 with TRBJ1-4, with 10 bases aligning to TRBD1. From germline, CDR1 is MNHEY and CDR2 SVGAGI. This CDR3 contains 15 residues. The trim removed 8 bases at V and 0 bases at J, leaving 3 bases unmatched. The CDR3 DNA sequence: TGTGCCAGCCGGACAGGGGGTGCAACTAATGAAAAACTGTTTTTT. Encoded protein: CASRTGGATNEKLFF.

This clone was seen a handful of times. The genes are TRBV12-2 and TRBJ1-2; TRBD1 reflects the table's D call only, with no check against the DNA. TRBV12-2 is tagged as a pseudogene. The CDR3 has 14 residues. The CDR3 region is CASRLGTGDYGYTF. CDR3 in DNA: TGTGCAAGTCGCTTAGGGACAGGGGACTATGGCTACACCTTC.

The genes are TRBV30 and TRBJ2-5; D possibly corresponds to TRBD1 (6 bases). The CDR3 consists of 15 residues. V lost 3 bases to trimming and J lost 1 base, with 15 bases between them. Germline lookup yields CDR1 GTSNPN and CDR2 SVGIG (reference sequence). CDR3 nucleotide sequence: TGTGCCTGGAGGAAGGGGGTGGACTCCCAAGAGACCCAGTACTTC. It yields the protein CAWRKGVDSQETQYF.

The gene calls are TRBV5-1 and TRBJ1-4; 9 positions agree with TRBD1. The germline V gene has CDR1 SGHRS and CDR2 YFSETQ. Trimming at V came to 0 bases and at J to 5 bases, leaving 2 bases not matched to a gene. This CDR3 contains 15 residues. CDR3 DNA: TGCGCCAGCAGCTTGGAGGGACAGGGCAATGAAAAACTGTTTTTT. Translating gives CASSLEGQGNEKLFF.

This clone showed up just a few times. V usage is TRBV6-4 and J usage is TRBJ1-1, with 7 bases lining up with TRBD1. The CDR3 extends over 13 amino acids. Per germline, CDR1 MRHNA and CDR2 SNTAGT. Losses at the gene ends were 0 bases for V and 5 bases for J; bases not matched to a gene: 0. DNA for the CDR3: TGTGCCAGCAGTGACTCGACAGGGACTGAAGCTTTCTTT. Amino acid sequence: CASSDSTGTEAFF.

This rearrangement joins TRBV5-1 to TRBJ1-1; D unclear. The CDR3 totals 14 residues. Germline CDR1 is SGHRS and CDR2 is YFSETQ. Trimming cost V 0 bases and J 3 bases, with 9 bases left between them. The CDR3 is CASSLAGFHTEAFF. The CDR3 coding sequence is TGCGCCAGCAGCTTGGCTGGGTTTCACACTGAAGCTTTCTTT.

The rearrangement joins TRBV2 to TRBJ2-7, with a tentative D call TRBD2 (6 bases). Trimming stripped 2 bases from V and 8 bases from J, with 10 bases between. The CDR3 sequence is 12 residues long. CDR1 is SNHLY, CDR2 FYNNEI, per germline. The CDR3 loop is CASSESSGQQYF. For the CDR3, the DNA is TGTGCCAGCAGTGAATCCAGCGGGCAGCAGTACTTC.

The chain employs TRBV10-3 and TRBJ1-1; 10 nucleotides align to TRBD1. Germline values: CDR1 ENHRY, CDR2 SYGVKD. Losses at the gene ends were 8 bases for V and 7 bases for J; bases not matched to a gene: 7. The CDR3 spans 13 residues. The CDR3 reads CAIRGTGDLEAFF. CDR3 DNA sequence: TGTGCCATCCGAGGGACAGGGGACCTTGAAGCTTTCTTT.

This clone showed up just once. The chain combines TRBV30 with TRBJ2-1; D is unresolved. This CDR3 is 12 amino acids long. Deletions cut 2 bases from V and 4 bases from J, with 6 bases between. Germline CDR1 and CDR2: GTSNPN and SVGIG (reference sequence). CDR3 coding DNA: TGTGCCTGGAGTCAAATGTACAATGAGCAGTTCTTC. It yields the protein CAWSQMYNEQFF.

V usage is TRBV12-2 and J usage is TRBJ1-2. TRBV12-2 is noted as a pseudogene. The CDR3 length is 17 residues. This CDR3 is CASRSYFPDFINYGYTF. The CDR3 coding sequence is TGTGCAAGTCGCTCTTATTTTCCAGACTTCATTAACTATGGCTACACCTTC.

The chain couples TRBV5-6 to TRBJ2-7; 7 nucleotides agree with TRBD1. CDR3 length: 17 amino acids. With 1 base clipped from V and 1 base from J, the junction kept 11 bases outside the gene matches. Germline V lookup: CDR1 SGHDT, CDR2 YYEEEE. CDR3 region: CASSLWDSKAMSYEQYF. DNA of the CDR3: TGTGCCAGCAGCTTGTGGGACAGCAAAGCGATGTCCTACGAGCAGTACTTC.